The text below deals with one T cell receptor beta chain. The data derive from a study of blood T cell repertoires in COVID-19. In the study's own analysis: Counts of nucleated cells, estimated from reference gene primer amplification, were obtained. This table comes from immunoSEQ multiplex PCR, and its TCRdb copy is limited to in-frame clones, with some not included. V, J and clone size were drawn from that table, and D and trimming were deduced from the DNA. The table has 95,000 to 100,000 clones, approximately 88% seen once. CDR3 length: 16 amino acids. V was shortened by 0 bases and J by 8 bases, with 17 bases between the two germline ends. Germline V lookup: CDR1 SGHKS, CDR2 YYEKEE (reference sequence).

The TCR sequence derives from a woman aged 60-75 years with acute or convalescent COVID-19. This rearrangement joins TRBV5-5 to TRBJ1-4; weak D call: TRBD1 (6 bases). The sample consisted of peripheral blood. CDR3: CASSLGDAGVWEKLFF. CDR3 nucleotide sequence: TGTGCCAGCAGCTTGGGGGACGCAGGGGTATGGGAAAAACTGTTTTTT.